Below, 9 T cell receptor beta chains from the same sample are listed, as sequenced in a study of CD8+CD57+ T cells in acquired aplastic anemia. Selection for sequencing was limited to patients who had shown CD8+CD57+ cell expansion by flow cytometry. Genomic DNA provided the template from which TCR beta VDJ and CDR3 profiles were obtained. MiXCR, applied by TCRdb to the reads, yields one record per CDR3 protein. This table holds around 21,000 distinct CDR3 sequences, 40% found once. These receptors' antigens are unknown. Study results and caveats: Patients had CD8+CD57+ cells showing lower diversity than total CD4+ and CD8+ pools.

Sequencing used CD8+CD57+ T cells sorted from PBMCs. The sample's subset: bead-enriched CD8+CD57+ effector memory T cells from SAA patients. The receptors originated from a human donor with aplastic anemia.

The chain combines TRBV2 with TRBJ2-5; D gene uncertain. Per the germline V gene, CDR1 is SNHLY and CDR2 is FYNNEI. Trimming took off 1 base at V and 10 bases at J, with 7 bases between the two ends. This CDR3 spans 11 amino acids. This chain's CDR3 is CASSEDVSQYF. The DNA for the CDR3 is TGTGCCAGCAGTGAAGATGTGAGCCAGTACTTC.

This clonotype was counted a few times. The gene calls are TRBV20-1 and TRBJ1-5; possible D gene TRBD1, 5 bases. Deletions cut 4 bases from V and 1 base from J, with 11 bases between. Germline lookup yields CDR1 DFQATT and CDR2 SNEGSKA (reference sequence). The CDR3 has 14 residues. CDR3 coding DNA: TGCAGTGCTATAGGCGGGGCGAGCAATCAGCCCCAGCATTTT. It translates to CSAIGGASNQPQHF.

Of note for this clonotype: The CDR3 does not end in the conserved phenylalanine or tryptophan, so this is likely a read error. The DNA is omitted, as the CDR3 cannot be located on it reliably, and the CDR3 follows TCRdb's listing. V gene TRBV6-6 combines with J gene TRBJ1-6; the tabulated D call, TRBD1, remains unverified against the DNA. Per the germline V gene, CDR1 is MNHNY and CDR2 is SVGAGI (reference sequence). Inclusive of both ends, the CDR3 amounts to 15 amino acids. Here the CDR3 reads CASSWGQERDSPPHL.

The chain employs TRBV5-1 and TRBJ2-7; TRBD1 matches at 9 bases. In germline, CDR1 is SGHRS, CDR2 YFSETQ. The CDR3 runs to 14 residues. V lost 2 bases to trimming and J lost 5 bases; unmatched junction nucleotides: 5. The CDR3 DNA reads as TGCGCCAGCAGCTTAACAGGGGGCAGCAACGAGCAGTACGTC. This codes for CASSLTGGSNEQYV.

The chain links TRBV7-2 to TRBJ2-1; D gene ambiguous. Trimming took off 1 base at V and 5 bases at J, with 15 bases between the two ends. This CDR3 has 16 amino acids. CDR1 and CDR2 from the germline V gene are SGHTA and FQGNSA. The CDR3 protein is CASSLVAGARNNEQFF. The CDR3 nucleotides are TGTGCCAGCAGCTTAGTCGCCGGCGCACGCAACAATGAGCAGTTCTTC.

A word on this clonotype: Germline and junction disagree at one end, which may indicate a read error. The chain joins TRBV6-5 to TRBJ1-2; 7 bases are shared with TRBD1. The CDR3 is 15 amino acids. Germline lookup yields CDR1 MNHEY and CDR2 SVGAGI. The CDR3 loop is CASSNNRGSNYGYTF. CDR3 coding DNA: TGCGCCAGCAGTAATAACAGGGGTTCGAACTATGGCTACACCTTC.

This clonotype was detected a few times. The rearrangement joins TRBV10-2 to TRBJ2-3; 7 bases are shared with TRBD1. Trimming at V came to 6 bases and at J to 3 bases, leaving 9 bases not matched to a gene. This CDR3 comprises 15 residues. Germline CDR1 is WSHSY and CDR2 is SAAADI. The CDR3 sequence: CASSLLRDRTDTQYF. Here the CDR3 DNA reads TGCGCCAGCAGCTTGTTACGGGACAGAACAGATACGCAGTATTTT.

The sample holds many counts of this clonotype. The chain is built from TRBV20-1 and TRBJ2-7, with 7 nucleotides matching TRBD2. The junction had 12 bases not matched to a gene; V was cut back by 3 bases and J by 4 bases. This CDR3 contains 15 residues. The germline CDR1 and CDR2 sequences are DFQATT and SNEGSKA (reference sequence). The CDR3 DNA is TGCAGTGCTAGGGGCGGGCGGGAGAACTCGTACGAGCAGTACTTC. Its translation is CSARGGRENSYEQYF.

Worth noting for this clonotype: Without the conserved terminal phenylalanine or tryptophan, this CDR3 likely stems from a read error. The CDR3 DNA is TGCAGCGTTCCCCAGGGGGCGCAGGCCAACGTCCTGACTTCC. Amino acids: CSVPQGAQANVLTS. The rearrangement joins TRBV20-1 to TRBJ2-6; 8 bases agree with TRBD1. This CDR3 is built from 14 residues. CDR1 and CDR2 from the germline V gene are DFQATT and SNEGSKA (reference sequence).